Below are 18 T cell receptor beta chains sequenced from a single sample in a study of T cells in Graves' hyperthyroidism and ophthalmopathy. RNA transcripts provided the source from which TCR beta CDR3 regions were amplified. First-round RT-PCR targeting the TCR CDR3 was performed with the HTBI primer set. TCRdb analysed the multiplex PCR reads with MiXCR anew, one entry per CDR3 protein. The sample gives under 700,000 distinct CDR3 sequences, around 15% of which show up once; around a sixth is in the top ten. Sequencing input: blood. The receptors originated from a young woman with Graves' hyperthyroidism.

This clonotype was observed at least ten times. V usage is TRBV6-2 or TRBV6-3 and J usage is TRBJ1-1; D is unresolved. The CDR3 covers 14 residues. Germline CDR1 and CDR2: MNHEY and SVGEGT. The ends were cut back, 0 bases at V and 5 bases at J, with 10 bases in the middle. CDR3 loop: CASSYSAGRTEAFF. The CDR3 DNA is TGTGCCAGCAGTTACTCGGCTGGCCGAACTGAAGCTTTCTTT.

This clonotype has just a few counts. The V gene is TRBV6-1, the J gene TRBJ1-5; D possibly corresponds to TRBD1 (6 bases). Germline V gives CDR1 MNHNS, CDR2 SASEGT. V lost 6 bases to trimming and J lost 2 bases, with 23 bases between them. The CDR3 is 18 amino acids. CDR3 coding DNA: TGTGCCAGCAGAACGGGAGGGACATTTCTTGCTGGCAATCAGCCCCAGCATTTT. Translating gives CASRTGGTFLAGNQPQHF.

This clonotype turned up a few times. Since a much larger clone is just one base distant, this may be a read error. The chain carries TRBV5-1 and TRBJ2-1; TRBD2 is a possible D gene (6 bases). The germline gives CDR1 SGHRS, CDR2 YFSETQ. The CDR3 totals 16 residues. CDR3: CASSLDVGGNYNKQFF. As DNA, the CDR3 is TGCGCCAGCAGCTTGGATGTGGGGGGAAACTACAATAAGCAGTTCTTC.

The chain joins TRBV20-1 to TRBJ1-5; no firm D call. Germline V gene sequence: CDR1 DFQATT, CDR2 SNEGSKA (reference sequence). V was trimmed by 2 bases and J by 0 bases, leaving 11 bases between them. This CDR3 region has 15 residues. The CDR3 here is CSARRPKNSNQPQHF. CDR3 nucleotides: TGCAGTGCTAGAAGGCCCAAAAATAGCAATCAGCCCCAGCATTTT.

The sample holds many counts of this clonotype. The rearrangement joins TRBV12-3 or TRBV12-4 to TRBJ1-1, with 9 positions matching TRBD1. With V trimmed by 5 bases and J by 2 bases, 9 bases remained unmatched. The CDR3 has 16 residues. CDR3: CASSNRQGVLNTEAFF. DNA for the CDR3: TGTGCCAGCAGTAACCGACAGGGGGTCCTTAACACTGAAGCTTTCTTT.

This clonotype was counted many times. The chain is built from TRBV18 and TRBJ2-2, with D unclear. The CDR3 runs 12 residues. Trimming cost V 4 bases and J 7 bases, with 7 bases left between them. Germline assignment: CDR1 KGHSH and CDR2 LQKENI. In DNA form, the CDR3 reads TGTGCCAGCTCACTTACCATCGGGGAGCTGTTTTTT. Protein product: CASSLTIGELFF.

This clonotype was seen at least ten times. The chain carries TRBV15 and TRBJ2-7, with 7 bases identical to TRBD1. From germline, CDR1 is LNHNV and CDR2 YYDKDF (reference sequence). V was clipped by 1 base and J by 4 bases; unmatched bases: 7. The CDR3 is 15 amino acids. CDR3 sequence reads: CATSRAGTDGYEQYF. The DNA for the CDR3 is TGTGCCACCAGCAGAGCGGGGACAGATGGATACGAGCAGTACTTC.

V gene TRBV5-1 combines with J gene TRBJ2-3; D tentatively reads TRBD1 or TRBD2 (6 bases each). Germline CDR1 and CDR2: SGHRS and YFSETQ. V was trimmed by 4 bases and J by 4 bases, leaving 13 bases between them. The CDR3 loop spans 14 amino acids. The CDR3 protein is CASSPRGGPDTQYF. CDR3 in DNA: TGCGCCAGCAGCCCTAGAGGGGGGCCAGATACGCAGTATTTT.

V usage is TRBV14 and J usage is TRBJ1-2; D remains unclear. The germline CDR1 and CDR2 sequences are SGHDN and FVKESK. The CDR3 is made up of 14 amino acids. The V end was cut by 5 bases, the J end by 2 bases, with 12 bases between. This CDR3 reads CASSYTGVNYGYTF. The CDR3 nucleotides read TGTGCCAGCAGCTATACCGGGGTGAACTATGGCTACACCTTC.

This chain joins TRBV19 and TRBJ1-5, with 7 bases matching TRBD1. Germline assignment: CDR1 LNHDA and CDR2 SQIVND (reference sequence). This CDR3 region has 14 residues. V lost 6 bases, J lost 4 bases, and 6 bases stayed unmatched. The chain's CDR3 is CASRARQGNQPQHF. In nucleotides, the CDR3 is TGTGCCAGTAGGGCCCGACAGGGAAATCAGCCCCAGCATTTT.

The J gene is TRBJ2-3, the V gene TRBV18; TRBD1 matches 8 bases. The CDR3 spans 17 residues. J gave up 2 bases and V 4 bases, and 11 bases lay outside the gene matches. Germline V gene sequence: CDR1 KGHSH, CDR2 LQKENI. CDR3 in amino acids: CASSLFPGQVITDTQYF. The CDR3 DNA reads TGTGCCAGCTCACTATTCCCGGGACAGGTAATCACAGATACGCAGTATTTT. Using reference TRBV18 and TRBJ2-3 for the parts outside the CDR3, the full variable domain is NAGVMQNPRHLVRRRGQEARLRCSPMKGHSHVYWYRQLPEEGLKFMVYLQKENIIDESGMPKERFSAEFPKEGPSILRIQQVVRGDSAAYFCASSLFPGQVITDTQYFGPGTRLTVL.

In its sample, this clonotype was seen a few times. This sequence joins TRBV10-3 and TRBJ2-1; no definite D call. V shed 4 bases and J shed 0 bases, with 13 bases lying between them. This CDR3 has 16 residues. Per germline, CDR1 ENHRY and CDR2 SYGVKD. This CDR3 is CAISVGQASSYNEQFF. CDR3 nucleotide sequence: TGTGCCATCAGTGTCGGGCAGGCGAGCTCCTACAATGAGCAGTTCTTC.

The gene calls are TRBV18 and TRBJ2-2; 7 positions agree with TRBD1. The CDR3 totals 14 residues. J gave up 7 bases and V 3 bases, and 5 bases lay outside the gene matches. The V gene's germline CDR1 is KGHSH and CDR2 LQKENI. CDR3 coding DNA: TGTGCCAGCTCACCCCAACAGGGGATCGGGGAGCTGTTTTTT. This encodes CASSPQQGIGELFF.

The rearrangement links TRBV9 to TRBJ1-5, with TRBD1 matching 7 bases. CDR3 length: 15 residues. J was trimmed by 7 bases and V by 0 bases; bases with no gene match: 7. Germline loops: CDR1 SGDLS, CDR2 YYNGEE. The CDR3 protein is CASSVGQGAGQPQHF. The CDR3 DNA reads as TGTGCCAGCAGCGTAGGACAGGGAGCCGGCCAGCCCCAGCATTTT.

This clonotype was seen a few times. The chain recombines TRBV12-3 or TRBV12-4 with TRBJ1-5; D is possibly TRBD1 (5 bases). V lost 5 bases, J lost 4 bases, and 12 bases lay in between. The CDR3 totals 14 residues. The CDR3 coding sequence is TGTGCCAGCAGTCCTGCAGGGAGAAATCAGCCCCAGCATTTT. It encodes CASSPAGRNQPQHF.

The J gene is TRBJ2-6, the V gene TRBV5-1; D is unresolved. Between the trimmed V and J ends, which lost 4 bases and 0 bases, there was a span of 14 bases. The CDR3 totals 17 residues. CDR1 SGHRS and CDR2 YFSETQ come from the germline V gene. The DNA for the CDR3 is TGCGCCAGCAGCCGCGTGACACACCCCTCTGGGGCCAACGTCCTGACTTTC. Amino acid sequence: CASSRVTHPSGANVLTF.

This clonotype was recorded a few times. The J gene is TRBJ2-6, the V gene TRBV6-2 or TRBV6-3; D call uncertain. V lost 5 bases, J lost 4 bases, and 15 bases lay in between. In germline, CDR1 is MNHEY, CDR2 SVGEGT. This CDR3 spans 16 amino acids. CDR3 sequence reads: CASSQWQRGGANVLTF. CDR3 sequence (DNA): TGTGCCAGCAGTCAGTGGCAGCGAGGAGGGGCCAACGTCCTGACTTTC.

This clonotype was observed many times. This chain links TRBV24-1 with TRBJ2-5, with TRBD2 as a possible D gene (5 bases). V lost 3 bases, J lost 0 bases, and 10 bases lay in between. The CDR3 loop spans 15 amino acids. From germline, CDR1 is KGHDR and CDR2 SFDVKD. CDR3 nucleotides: TGTGCCACCAGTGATATACGCGGGTACCAAGAGACCCAGTACTTC. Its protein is CATSDIRGYQETQYF.